The 19 T cell receptor beta chains in this list originate from one sample, sequenced in a study of neurological immune-mediated disorders (dated by TCRdb to about 2019). The library was generated by 5' RACE. The sequencer listed for this sample is Illumina HiSeq 2500. TCRdb reprocessed the public reads (quality trimming at Q25 with fastp, clone calling with MiXCR) and kept in-frame beta chains. Every CDR3 protein is listed once, alongside the most common genes and DNA of its rows. Recorded for this sample are roughly 100,000 distinct CDR3 sequences; approximately 11% of them occurred a single time. The ten biggest clones cover around 3.1% of the sample. Reading the label with the study, this specimen's time point is: longitudinal time-point 3. Sequencing was performed on PBMCs. These receptors originate from a female donor with HTLV-1-associated myelopathy (HAM/TSP).

About this clonotype: Possible read error: a much larger clone is one base away. This rearrangement joins TRBV9 to TRBJ2-5; possibly TRBD2 for D (7 bases). The CDR3 runs to 15 residues. Germline CDR1 and CDR2: SGDLS and YYNGEE. V lost 0 bases, J lost 5 bases, and 14 bases lay in between. The CDR3: CASSVGVGGPETQYF. The CDR3, as DNA: TGTGCCAGCAGCGTAGGAGTGGGGGGGCCTGAGACCCAGTACTTC.

This clonotype appeared many times. The V call is TRBV24-1, the J call TRBJ2-7, with 7 bases matching TRBD2. V lost 4 bases, J lost 6 bases, and 5 bases stayed unmatched. This CDR3 has 13 amino acids. Per germline, CDR1 KGHDR and CDR2 SFDVKD. The CDR3: CATSDGRFVEQYF. In nucleotides, the CDR3 is TGTGCCACCAGTGACGGGAGGTTCGTCGAGCAGTACTTC.

J is TRBJ2-5 and V is TRBV5-5; D is ambiguous. Germline lookup yields CDR1 SGHKS and CDR2 YYEKEE (reference sequence). V dropped 1 base and J dropped 0 bases, with 7 bases sitting between them. CDR3 length: 14 amino acids. CDR3 sequence (DNA): TGTGCCAGCAGCTTGATTCAGTACCAAGAGACCCAGTACTTC. Translating it yields CASSLIQYQETQYF.

There are many counts of this clonotype. V and J are TRBV15 and TRBJ1-5; D might be TRBD1 (5 bases). CDR1 and CDR2 (germline): LNHNV, YYDKDF (reference sequence). The CDR3 runs to 14 residues. Trimming took 4 bases from V and 4 from J, leaving 11 bases between them. Written as DNA, the CDR3 is TGTGCCACCAGCAAATGGGGGGAAAATCAGCCCCAGCATTTT. Translation gives CATSKWGENQPQHF. Filled out from reference TRBV15 and TRBJ1-5, the complete variable domain reads DAMVIQNPRYQVTQFGKPVTLSCSQTLNHNVMYWYQQKSSQAPKLLFHYYDKDFNNEADTPDNFQSRRPNTSFCFLDIRSPGLGDTAMYLCATSKWGENQPQHFGDGTRLSIL.

The table lists this clonotype with many counts. The CDR3 sequence is CASSLGLVGNEQYF. In nucleotides, the CDR3 is TGTGCCAGCAGCTTGGGATTAGTGGGGAACGAGCAGTACTTC. The chain joins TRBV5-6 to TRBJ2-7; D unresolved. The V end lost 0 bases, the J end lost 5 bases, and 12 bases lay between the germline ends. The CDR3 spans 14 residues. The germline V gene has CDR1 SGHDT and CDR2 YYEEEE.

A note on this clonotype: This may be a read error: a much more frequent sequence differs by one nucleotide. The V call is TRBV6-5, the J call TRBJ2-7; tentative D call: TRBD1 (5 bases). Germline CDR1 is MNHEY and CDR2 is SVGAGI. Trimming removed 6 bases at V and 6 bases at J, with 9 bases between. CDR3 length: 11 residues. The CDR3 loop reads CASRQGCEQYF. DNA for the CDR3: TGTGCCAGCAGGCAGGGATGCGAGCAGTACTTC.

This clonotype was recorded many times. V and J are TRBV5-1 and TRBJ1-1; 9 bases line up with TRBD1. There are 17 residues in the CDR3. Trimming took 4 bases from V and 3 from J; bases not matched to a gene: 13. CDR1 is SGHRS and CDR2 is YFSETQ in the germline V gene. The CDR3 sequence is CASSLRGTGKRDTEAFF. In DNA, the CDR3 is TGCGCCAGCAGCCTCCGCGGGACAGGGAAGAGGGACACTGAAGCTTTCTTT. Based on the CDR3 plus reference TRBV5-1 and TRBJ1-1, the full variable domain is KAGVTQTPRYLIKTRGQQVTLSCSPISGHRSVSWYQQTPGQGLQFLFEYFSETQRNKGNFPGRFSGRQFSNSRSEMNVSTLELGDSALYLCASSLRGTGKRDTEAFFGQGTRLTVV.

By sample share, this clonotype is medium-sized (0.01 to 0.1%). The rearrangement links TRBV28 to TRBJ2-3; the D gene is possibly TRBD1 (6 bases). V shed 5 bases and J shed 1 base, with 16 bases lying between them. The CDR3 is 16 residues long. The V gene's germline CDR1 is MDHEN and CDR2 SYDVKM. The CDR3 DNA follows: TGTGCCAGCAGTCACTACTCCGGACAGCGCACAGATACGCAGTATTTT. This encodes CASSHYSGQRTDTQYF.

In its sample, this clonotype was seen a few times. The chain uses TRBV12-3 or TRBV12-4 and TRBJ2-4, with 8 nucleotides matching TRBD1. V gave up 6 bases and J gave up 3 bases; unmatched junction bases: 10. The CDR3 consists of 16 residues. CDR3 coding DNA: TGTGCCAGCAGCCCCGGACAGGGTCGCGGCAAAAACATTCAGTACTTC. It yields the protein CASSPGQGRGKNIQYF.

In this sample, this clonotype turned up many times. The rearrangement joins TRBV20-1 to TRBJ2-5; TRBD2 matches at 12 bases. This CDR3 comprises 16 residues. Unmatched junction bases numbered 9, after V lost 3 bases and J lost 4 bases. The germline gives CDR1 DFQATT, CDR2 SNEGSKA (reference sequence). CDR3 loop: CSASPLAGGQGETQYF. The CDR3 nucleotides are TGCAGTGCTAGTCCCCTAGCGGGGGGGCAGGGAGAGACCCAGTACTTC.

This clonotype was counted at least ten times. The chain has TRBV5-1 and TRBJ2-1; TRBD2 agrees at 10 bases. Germline lookup yields CDR1 SGHRS and CDR2 YFSETQ. The CDR3 consists of 15 residues. Losses at the gene ends were 4 bases for V and 5 bases for J; bases not matched to a gene: 6. CDR3 sequence reads: CASSLLAGKNNEQFF. DNA of the CDR3: TGCGCCAGCAGCCTACTAGCGGGGAAAAACAATGAGCAGTTCTTC.

This clonotype has at least ten counts. The V call is TRBV29-1, the J call TRBJ1-6; possibly TRBD1 for D (5 bases). V dropped 4 bases and J dropped 7 bases, with 11 bases sitting between them. The germline CDR1 and CDR2 sequences are SQVTM and ANQGSEA. The CDR3 is 13 amino acids. CDR3: CSVAYRLNSPLHF. The DNA of the CDR3 is TGCAGCGTTGCCTACAGGCTGAATTCACCCCTCCACTTT.

This clonotype was counted only a few times. J is TRBJ2-1 and V is TRBV28; D might be TRBD1 (5 bases). Germline V CDR1 and CDR2: MDHEN, SYDVKM. V lost 1 base and J lost 9, with 16 bases in between. CDR3 length: 15 residues. CDR3 sequence reads: CASSLSGAVRVEQFF. The CDR3 bases are TGTGCCAGCAGTTTATCTGGGGCGGTCCGGGTTGAGCAGTTCTTC.

The chain employs TRBV7-2 and TRBJ2-7; 11 bases match TRBD2. J gave up 4 bases and V 0 bases, and 11 bases lay outside the gene matches. CDR1 SGHTA and CDR2 FQGNSA come from the germline V gene. This CDR3 has 18 amino acids. The CDR3, as DNA: TGTGCCAGCAGCTTAGCGGGGTCTAGCGGGGGGAATTCGTACGAGCAGTACTTC. It yields the protein CASSLAGSSGGNSYEQYF.

In this sample, this clonotype turned up many times. This chain joins TRBV5-1 and TRBJ1-1; 8 nucleotides agree with TRBD1. Trimming took 4 bases from V and 7 from J; bases not matched to a gene: 6. Germline assignment: CDR1 SGHRS and CDR2 YFSETQ. The CDR3 has 13 residues. Here the CDR3 DNA reads TGCGCCAGCAGCCTCCGGGACAGGTTTGAAGCTTTCTTT. It yields the protein CASSLRDRFEAFF.

This clonotype has a count of ten or more. This chain joins TRBV20-1 and TRBJ2-3, with 11 bases lining up with TRBD2. The CDR3 contains 14 residues. Germline loops: CDR1 DFQATT, CDR2 SNEGSKA (reference sequence). Trimming removed 6 bases from V and 5 bases from J; junction bases left unmatched: 7. The CDR3 loop reads CSAISGGAEDTQYF. The CDR3, as DNA: TGCAGTGCGATTAGCGGGGGGGCCGAAGATACGCAGTATTTT.

The chain recombines TRBV12-3 or TRBV12-4 with TRBJ1-1; D is ambiguous. The CDR3 consists of 13 residues. V was trimmed by 5 bases and J by 5 bases, leaving 12 bases between them. The CDR3: CASSLNHGTEAFF. In DNA, the CDR3 is TGTGCCAGCAGTCTCAACCACGGAACTGAAGCTTTCTTT.

In this sample, this clonotype turned up many times. This chain connects TRBV6-6 to TRBJ2-6; D uncertain. The V and J ends lost 7 bases and 2 bases respectively, with 12 bases between them. The V gene's germline CDR1 is MNHNY and CDR2 SVGAGI (reference sequence). CDR3 length: 15 residues. Here the CDR3 DNA reads TGTGCCAGCACCATGGGTAGGGCTGGGGCCAACGTCCTGACTTTC. Residues: CASTMGRAGANVLTF.

Many counts were recorded for this clonotype. This chain links TRBV6-5 with TRBJ2-7; D perhaps matches TRBD1 (5 bases). Germline CDR1 and CDR2: MNHEY and SVGAGI. The CDR3 covers 15 residues. Trimming took 2 bases from V and 0 from J, leaving 11 bases between them. The CDR3 region is CASSYGAKSSYEQYF. CDR3 bases: TGTGCCAGCAGTTACGGGGCAAAAAGCTCCTACGAGCAGTACTTC.